This TCR beta chain was documented in a study of neurological immune-mediated disorders. General study results and limits: No sharing of CDR3 amino acid sequences was observed among expanded clones across subjects, suggesting private repertoires in all groups.

CDR1 is DFQATT, CDR2 SNEGSKA, per germline (reference sequence). Trimming cost V 6 bases and J 2 bases; bases outside gene matches: 8. This CDR3 is 15 amino acids long. Each TCR transcript was tagged with a 10-nucleotide random UMI during 5'RACE. TCRdb reprocessed the 5' RACE reads via MiXCR and lists one record per CDR3 protein. The sample includes more than 100,000 distinct CDR3 sequences, 10% to 13% of them seen just once. Ten or more counts support this clonotype. As yet, its antigen is unknown. Time point reported: longitudinal time-point 3. Sequenced: PBMCs. The receptor comes from a female donor with HTLV-1-associated myelopathy (HAM/TSP). This chain uses TRBV20-1 with TRBJ2-2; 8 bases map to TRBD1. DNA for the CDR3: TGCAGTGCCACCTCGGACAGGGCCAACACCGGGGAGCTGTTTTTT. Translating gives CSATSDRANTGELFF.